Shown below are 18 T cell receptor beta chains from a single sample sequenced in a study of T cell responses to AZD1222 COVID-19 vaccine. Profiled with immunoSEQ multiplex PCR; TCRdb holds only in-frame clones, not every one. This table holds roughly 51,000 clones, more than 80% found once. The starting material was peripheral blood, obtained 28 days after the second AZD1222 dose. These receptors were collected from an adult who received the AZD1222 COVID-19 vaccine.

This clone was seen just once. This chain joins TRBV9 and TRBJ2-2; TRBD2 matches 8 bases. The CDR3 extends over 15 amino acids. In germline, CDR1 is SGDLS, CDR2 YYNGEE. V shed 5 bases, J shed 1 base, and the junction held 4 bases outside the gene matches. Here the CDR3 DNA reads TGTGCCAGCAGGAGCGGGAGACTGAACACCGGGGAGCTGTTTTTT. Its translation is CASRSGRLNTGELFF.

This clone was seen a single time. The rearrangement links TRBV7-2 to TRBJ1-5; 8 nucleotides match TRBD1. This CDR3 contains 17 residues. With 2 bases clipped from V and 6 bases from J, the junction kept 12 bases outside the gene matches. Germline CDR1 and CDR2: SGHTA and FQGNSA. This chain's CDR3 is CASSLNSQGARGQPQHF. Written as DNA, the CDR3 is TGTGCCAGCAGCTTAAACTCTCAGGGGGCGCGCGGTCAGCCCCAGCATTTT.

This rearrangement joins TRBV5-4 to TRBJ2-2, with TRBD1 identical over 7 bases. The CDR3 runs 14 residues. The germline gives CDR1 SGHNT, CDR2 YYREEE (reference sequence). Unmatched junction bases numbered 4, after V lost 4 bases and J lost 4 bases. The CDR3 loop reads CASSLTGVTGELFF. The CDR3 DNA follows: TGTGCCAGCAGCCTTACAGGGGTCACCGGGGAGCTGTTTTTT.

The chain couples TRBV19 to TRBJ1-1; TRBD1 agrees at 8 bases. From germline, CDR1 is LNHDA and CDR2 SQIVND (reference sequence). This CDR3 is 16 amino acids long. The V gene end was trimmed by 5 bases and the J gene end by 3 bases; junction bases not matched to a gene: 11. Written as DNA, the CDR3 is TGTGCCAGTAGTTCCCGGACAGGGACGGCGGACACTGAAGCTTTCTTT. Encoded protein: CASSSRTGTADTEAFF. Using reference TRBV19 and TRBJ1-1 for the parts outside the CDR3, the full variable domain is DGGITQSPKYLFRKEGQNVTLSCEQNLNHDAMYWYRQDPGQGLRLIYYSQIVNDFQKGDIAEGYSVSREKKESFPLTVTSAQKNPTAFYLCASSSRTGTADTEAFFGQGTRLTVV.

The chain recombines TRBV11-2 with TRBJ1-2; 7 bases fit TRBD1. Trimming at V came to 0 bases and at J to 2 bases, leaving 0 bases not matched to a gene. The CDR3 sequence is 14 residues long. CDR1 and CDR2 from the germline V gene are SGHAT and FQNNGV. DNA for the CDR3: TGTGCCAGCAGCTTAGAGACAGGGAACTATGGCTACACCTTC. Translated, it gives CASSLETGNYGYTF.

This clone has more than one count but fewer than ten. The chain combines TRBV27 with TRBJ1-5; possibly TRBD1 for D (5 bases). The germline V gene has CDR1 MNHEY and CDR2 SMNVEV (reference sequence). Trimming cost V 6 bases and J 4 bases, with 13 bases left between them. The CDR3 runs 14 residues. CDR3 in DNA: TGTGCCAGCAGGGCGGCCGGGGGAAATCAGCCCCAGCATTTT. As protein: CASRAAGGNQPQHF.

CDR3: CAWTTGTGSEAFF. The CDR3 DNA sequence: TGTGCCTGGACCACAGGGACGGGCTCTGAAGCTTTCTTT. The gene calls are TRBV30 and TRBJ1-1; possible D gene TRBD1, 6 bases. Germline V gene lookup returns CDR1 GTSNPN and CDR2 SVGIG (reference sequence). Between the trimmed V and J ends, which lost 4 bases and 6 bases, there was a span of 15 bases. There are 13 residues in the CDR3.

This clone was counted a single time. The chain uses TRBV24-1 and TRBJ2-2, with a weak D call TRBD2 (6 bases). CDR3 length: 18 amino acids. V lost 3 bases, J lost 5 bases, and 21 bases lay in between. CDR1 KGHDR and CDR2 SFDVKD come from the germline V gene. CDR3 sequence (DNA): TGTGCCACCAGTGATATAAGGGACCCCGGGGGAAGGACCGGGGAGCTGTTTTTT. It is translated as CATSDIRDPGGRTGELFF.

The chain links TRBV2 to TRBJ1-1, with unresolved D. CDR3 length: 14 residues. V dropped 8 bases and J dropped 0 bases, with 13 bases sitting between them. From germline, CDR1 is SNHLY and CDR2 FYNNEI. The CDR3 reads CASGSPPMNTEAFF. DNA for the CDR3: TGTGCCAGCGGCAGCCCCCCCATGAACACTGAAGCTTTCTTT.

The chain links TRBV24-1 to TRBJ1-2, with 10 bases aligning to TRBD1. This CDR3 spans 15 amino acids. Germline trimming cut 4 bases from V and 8 bases from J; bases unmatched to any gene: 9. The germline V gene encodes CDR1 KGHDR and CDR2 SFDVKD. CDR3 in amino acids: CATSDSRQGAQGYTF. The CDR3, as DNA: TGTGCCACCAGTGACAGTAGACAGGGGGCCCAGGGCTACACCTTC.

This clone was counted a single time. The chain joins TRBV6-4 to TRBJ2-2; D not certain. Trimming left V 4 bases short and J 3 bases short, with 6 bases between. CDR3 size: 13 residues. Germline values: CDR1 MRHNA, CDR2 SNTAGT. This chain's CDR3 is CASSVGYTGELFF. CDR3 bases: TGTGCCAGCAGTGTGGGATACACCGGGGAGCTGTTTTTT.

The chain carries TRBV12-3 or TRBV12-4 and TRBJ2-1; no firm D call. Trimming took 6 bases from V and 1 from J, leaving 7 bases between them. CDR3 size: 13 residues. The CDR3 is CASRPGSYNEQFF. The CDR3 region has the DNA TGTGCCAGCAGGCCGGGTTCCTACAATGAGCAGTTCTTC.

The chain employs TRBV19 and TRBJ1-4; D possibly corresponds to TRBD1 (5 bases). Looked up from germline, CDR1 is LNHDA and CDR2 is SQIVND (reference sequence). This CDR3 comprises 15 residues. Trimming shortened V by 8 bases and J by 5 bases, and 18 bases separated the two germline ends. Here the CDR3 DNA reads TGTGCCAGTTCCACCCCCGGGGCAGGGAATGAAAAACTGTTTTTT. It translates to CASSTPGAGNEKLFF.

This chain joins TRBV7-8 and TRBJ2-7; tentative D call: TRBD2 (6 bases). The CDR3 length is 14 residues. Germline CDR1 is SGHVS and CDR2 is FQNEAQ. With 5 bases removed from V and 6 bases from J, the gap between germline ends came to 17 bases. The CDR3 here is CASSTNRGTGEQYF. CDR3 DNA: TGTGCCAGCAGCACCAACCGCGGGACGGGCGAGCAGTACTTC.

The chain employs TRBV11-2 and TRBJ2-5; D is uncertain. The CDR3 loop spans 14 amino acids. Looked up from germline, CDR1 is SGHAT and CDR2 is FQNNGV. V was cut by 2 bases and J by 1 base, with 8 bases left in between. The CDR3 spells CASSLMASQETQYF. CDR3 in DNA: TGTGCCAGCAGCTTAATGGCGAGCCAAGAGACCCAGTACTTC.

The V call is TRBV7-6, the J call TRBJ1-3, with no clear D. V was pared by 0 bases and J by 0 bases, with 9 bases between. The CDR3 length is 16 residues. Germline V gene sequence: CDR1 SGHVS, CDR2 FNYEAQ. The CDR3 nucleotides are TGTGCCAGCAGCTTAGCCTCGGTGGCCTCTGGAAACACCATATATTTT. This translates into CASSLASVASGNTIYF. The variable domain in full, completed from reference TRBV7-6 and TRBJ1-3, reads GAGVSQSPRYKVTKRGQDVALRCDPISGHVSLYWYRQALGQGPEFLTYFNYEAQQDKSGLPNDRFSAERPEGSISTLTIQRTEQRDSAMYRCASSLASVASGNTIYFGEGSWLTVV.

The chain combines TRBV5-5 with TRBJ1-1; D is unresolved. The CDR3 has 12 amino acids. Germline CDR1 reads SGHKS; CDR2 reads YYEKEE (reference sequence). V shed 5 bases and J shed 5 bases, with 10 bases lying between them. DNA of the CDR3: TGTGCCAGCAGTCCCGTAGGGACTGAAGCTTTCTTT. Its protein is CASSPVGTEAFF.

This chain connects TRBV14 to TRBJ2-7, with unresolved D. The CDR3 is 14 residues long. The germline CDR1 and CDR2 sequences are SGHDN and FVKESK. V lost 2 bases to trimming and J lost 4 bases, with 12 bases between them. The CDR3, as DNA: TGTGCCAGCAGCCAAACAAGTTCTTATTACGAGCAGTACTTC. It encodes CASSQTSSYYEQYF.